This T cell receptor (beta chain) derives from a study of shared clonotypes between healthy human individuals. This table comes from immunoSEQ multiplex PCR, and its TCRdb copy is limited to in-frame clones, with some not included. The sample has over a million clones, about 98% seen once; the top ten hold approximately 0.45%. The V end was cut by 6 bases, the J end by 5 bases, with 10 bases between. Germline CDR1 is MDHEN and CDR2 is SYDVKM. The CDR3 is 12 residues long. For this clone: The target antigen is unknown.

Overall study findings and caveats: Generation of non-shared clonotypes was less probable than generation of clonotypes shared by all four donors. An effect of sequencing depth on clonotype sharing among donors was expected. Memory subsets generally showed smaller estimated richness than naive subsets did.

The chain combines TRBV28 with TRBJ2-5, with D hard to call. The sequence derives from a man aged 30 to 45 in good health. The material sequenced was naive CD4+ T cells sorted from blood. Subset denoted: CD45RA+ positively selected. CDR3 sequence (DNA): TGTGCCAGCAGCTCCTCTTGGGAGACCCAGTACTTC. Translating it yields CASSSSWETQYF.